These 2 T cell receptor beta chains came from one sample sequenced in a study of T cells in Graves' hyperthyroidism and ophthalmopathy. The TCR beta CDR3 regions underwent amplification using RNA transcripts as the source. With the HTBI primer set, the TCR CDR3 went through a first round of RT-PCR. In TCRdb, the multiplex PCR reads were re-called with MiXCR into one record per CDR3 protein. The sample contains over 700,000 distinct CDR3 sequences, around 19% of which appear only once. The sequencing input was blood. These receptors were taken from a woman aged 45-59 years with Graves' hyperthyroidism that later progressed to Graves' ophthalmopathy.

This clonotype appeared a few times. The chain links TRBV10-3 to TRBJ1-1; no reliable D call. V was clipped by 3 bases and J by 1 base, with 6 bases between them. This CDR3 comprises 13 residues. Germline V gene lookup returns CDR1 ENHRY and CDR2 SYGVKD. The CDR3 DNA follows: TGTGCCATCAGTGACCAATCGAACACTGAAGCTTTCTTT. This sequence encodes CAISDQSNTEAFF.

Ten or more counts support this clonotype. The genes are TRBV5-5 and TRBJ2-2; 7 bases map to TRBD2. The CDR3 extends over 18 amino acids. Trimming took 0 bases from V and 5 from J; bases not matched to a gene: 13. CDR1 is SGHKS, CDR2 YYEKEE, per germline (reference sequence). The CDR3 coding sequence is TGTGCCAGCAGCTTGGCGAGCAGAGGACTAGTAAGGACCGGGGAGCTGTTTTTT. As protein: CASSLASRGLVRTGELFF.